These 10 T cell receptor beta chains were sequenced from one sample in a study of beta chain features in type 1 diabetes. Study observations and caveats: Within each of all four CD4+ subsets, Type 1 diabetes patients had TCRB CDR3s that were moderately but significantly shorter.

Antigens for these TCRs are unknown. Expressed TCRB transcripts were sequenced because the entire RNA isolate underwent reverse transcription. Assay used: immunoSEQ multiplex PCR; TCRdb lists only in-frame clones, some missing. This table has some 350,000 clones, 9.5% to 10% appearing once. Sample: central memory CD4+ T cells from blood. The receptors here all came from a young man with type 1 diabetes.

The chain links TRBV27 to TRBJ2-4; TRBD1 agrees at 8 bases. V was pared by 2 bases and J by 7 bases, with 4 bases of the junction left unmatched. This CDR3 is built from 14 residues. Per the germline V gene, CDR1 is MNHEY and CDR2 is SMNVEV (reference sequence). CDR3 sequence reads: CASSLGQGGNIQYF. Here the CDR3 DNA reads TGTGCCAGCAGTTTAGGACAGGGTGGGAACATTCAGTACTTC.

This clone was observed a handful of times. This chain links TRBV27 with TRBJ2-3; D is perhaps TRBD1 (6 bases). The germline V gene has CDR1 MNHEY and CDR2 SMNVEV (reference sequence). Trimming took off 2 bases at V and 3 bases at J, with 6 bases between the two ends. The CDR3 sequence is 13 residues long. In DNA form, the CDR3 reads TGTGCCAGCAGTTTAAGGGGGACAGATACGCAGTATTTT. It specifies CASSLRGTDTQYF.

This clone was counted between two and nine times. This likely reflects a read error, since a far larger clone is one base away. Written as DNA, the CDR3 is TGTTCCAGCAGCTTAAGGACTGATTATAGCTACACCTTC. Amino acids: CSSSLRTDYSYTF. This chain links TRBV7-9 with TRBJ1-2; D remains ambiguous. Germline CDR1 and CDR2: SEHNR and FQNEAQ (reference sequence). The CDR3 runs 13 residues.

This clone has at least ten counts. This chain joins TRBV19 and TRBJ1-1, with D possibly matching TRBD1 (5 bases). This CDR3 is 13 amino acids long. The germline V and J ends were trimmed by 9 bases and 11 bases, with 22 bases remaining between them. CDR1 and CDR2 from the germline V gene are LNHDA and SQIVND (reference sequence). The CDR3 region has the DNA TGTGCCAGCGGAGATAGGGGTACCCTGAAGGCTTTCTTT. Amino acids: CASGDRGTLKAFF.

The chain links TRBV2 to TRBJ2-5; D is uncertain. CDR1 is SNHLY and CDR2 is FYNNEI in the germline V gene. V gave up 8 bases and J gave up 5 bases, with 9 bases separating them. The CDR3 sequence is 11 residues long. CDR3 coding DNA: TGTGCCAGCGAGGCGAGGGAGACCCAGTACTTC. It codes for CASEARETQYF.

Notes on this clone: The sample carries other DNA sequences with the same CDR3. V is TRBV7-6 and J is TRBJ2-1; no clear D gene. Per germline, CDR1 SGHVS and CDR2 FNYEAQ. The CDR3 totals 11 residues. V gave up 5 bases and J gave up 8 bases, with 7 bases separating them. The CDR3 DNA sequence: TGTGCCAGCAGCCCCTCCTATGAGCAGTTCTTC. This gives the protein CASSPSYEQFF.

This chain links TRBV7-2 with TRBJ2-3; 7 bases line up with TRBD2. The V gene end was trimmed by 7 bases and the J gene end by 6 bases; junction bases not matched to a gene: 13. The CDR3 sequence is 15 residues long. Germline V gives CDR1 SGHTA, CDR2 FQGNSA. The CDR3 region has the DNA TGTGCCAGCATGACGAATAGCGGGTGGGAGGATACGCAGTATTTT. Protein: CASMTNSGWEDTQYF.

The rearrangement links TRBV27 to TRBJ2-1; TRBD1 matches at 7 bases. The CDR3 is made up of 14 amino acids. Germline CDR1 and CDR2: MNHEY and SMNVEV (reference sequence). V was clipped by 3 bases and J by 4 bases; unmatched bases: 3. CDR3 region: CASSFGQAYNEQFF. In DNA, the CDR3 is TGTGCCAGCAGTTTCGGACAGGCGTACAATGAGCAGTTCTTC.

The chain employs TRBV28 and TRBJ1-3; D is undetermined. Germline CDR1 MDHEN, CDR2 SYDVKM. The CDR3 is made up of 13 amino acids. V dropped 6 bases and J dropped 10 bases, with 16 bases sitting between them. The CDR3 reads CASSPLGGVTIYF. In nucleotides, the CDR3 is TGTGCCAGCAGCCCCCTTGGAGGAGTGACCATATATTTT.

This clone was counted ten times or more. The chain links TRBV27 to TRBJ1-4; maybe TRBD1 (6 bases). Germline CDR1 reads MNHEY; CDR2 reads SMNVEV (reference sequence). Trimming took 6 bases from V and 5 from J, leaving 19 bases between them. The CDR3 length is 16 residues. The DNA of the CDR3 is TGTGCCAGCAGCCCACGGAACCGGGGGCAGAATGAAAAACTGTTTTTT. Protein: CASSPRNRGQNEKLFF.